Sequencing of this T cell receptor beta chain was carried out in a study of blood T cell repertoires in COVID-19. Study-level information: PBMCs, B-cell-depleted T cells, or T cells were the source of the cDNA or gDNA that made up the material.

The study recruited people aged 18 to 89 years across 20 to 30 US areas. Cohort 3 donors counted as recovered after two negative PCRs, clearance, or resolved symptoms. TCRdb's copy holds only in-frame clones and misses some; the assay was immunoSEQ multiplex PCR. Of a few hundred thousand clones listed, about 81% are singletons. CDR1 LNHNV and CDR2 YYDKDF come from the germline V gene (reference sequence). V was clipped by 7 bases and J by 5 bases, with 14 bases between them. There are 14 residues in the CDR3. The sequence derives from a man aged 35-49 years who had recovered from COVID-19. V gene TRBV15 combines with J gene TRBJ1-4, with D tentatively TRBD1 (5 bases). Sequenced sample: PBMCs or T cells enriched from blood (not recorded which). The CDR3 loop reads CATTVGGLNEKLFF. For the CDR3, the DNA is TGTGCCACCACTGTGGGGGGGTTAAATGAAAAACTGTTTTTT.